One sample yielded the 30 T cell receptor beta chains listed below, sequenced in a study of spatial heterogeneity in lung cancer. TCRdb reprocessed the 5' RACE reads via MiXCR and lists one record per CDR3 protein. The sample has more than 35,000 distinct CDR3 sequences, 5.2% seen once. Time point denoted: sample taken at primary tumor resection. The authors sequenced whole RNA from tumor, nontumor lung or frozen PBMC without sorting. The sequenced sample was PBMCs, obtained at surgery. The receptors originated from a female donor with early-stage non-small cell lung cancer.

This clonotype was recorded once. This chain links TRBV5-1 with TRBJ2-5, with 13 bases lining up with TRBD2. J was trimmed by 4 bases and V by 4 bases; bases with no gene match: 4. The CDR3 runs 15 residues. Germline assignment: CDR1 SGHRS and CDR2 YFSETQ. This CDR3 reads CASSLGTSGIETQYF. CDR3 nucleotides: TGCGCCAGCAGCCTTGGGACTAGCGGGATAGAGACCCAGTACTTC.

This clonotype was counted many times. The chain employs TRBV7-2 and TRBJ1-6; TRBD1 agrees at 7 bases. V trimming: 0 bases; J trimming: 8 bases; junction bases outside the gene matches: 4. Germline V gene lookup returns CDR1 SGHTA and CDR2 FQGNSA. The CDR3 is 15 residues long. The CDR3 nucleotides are TGTGCCAGCAGCTTAGCAGGGGGCTTTTATTCACCCCTCCACTTT. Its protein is CASSLAGGFYSPLHF.

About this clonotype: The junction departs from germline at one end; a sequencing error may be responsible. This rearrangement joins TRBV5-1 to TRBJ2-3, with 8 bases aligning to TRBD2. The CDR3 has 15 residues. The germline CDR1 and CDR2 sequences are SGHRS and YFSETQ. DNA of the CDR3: TGCGTCAGCAGCCCGGGACGGGGGGGTACAGATACGCAGTATTTT. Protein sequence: CVSSPGRGGTDTQYF.

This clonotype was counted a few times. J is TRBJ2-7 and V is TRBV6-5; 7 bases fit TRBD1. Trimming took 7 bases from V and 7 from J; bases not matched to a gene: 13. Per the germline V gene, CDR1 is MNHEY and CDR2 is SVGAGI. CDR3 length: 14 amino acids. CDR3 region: CASKRDRQRGEQYF. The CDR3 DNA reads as TGTGCCAGCAAGAGGGACAGACAACGTGGGGAGCAGTACTTC.

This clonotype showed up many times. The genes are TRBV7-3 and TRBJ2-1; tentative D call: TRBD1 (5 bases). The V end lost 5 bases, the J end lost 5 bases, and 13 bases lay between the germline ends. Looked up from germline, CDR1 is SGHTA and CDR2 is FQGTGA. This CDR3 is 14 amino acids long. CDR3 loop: CASSGQGSDNEQFF. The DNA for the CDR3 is TGTGCCAGCAGCGGCCAGGGCTCGGACAATGAGCAGTTCTTC.

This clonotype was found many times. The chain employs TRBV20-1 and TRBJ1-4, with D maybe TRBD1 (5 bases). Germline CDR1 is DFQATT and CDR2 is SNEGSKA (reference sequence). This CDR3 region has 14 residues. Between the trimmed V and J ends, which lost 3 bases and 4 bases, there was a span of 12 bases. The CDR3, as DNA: TGCAGTGCTAGTGGGACGGCGGATAATGAAAAACTGTTTTTT. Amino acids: CSASGTADNEKLFF.

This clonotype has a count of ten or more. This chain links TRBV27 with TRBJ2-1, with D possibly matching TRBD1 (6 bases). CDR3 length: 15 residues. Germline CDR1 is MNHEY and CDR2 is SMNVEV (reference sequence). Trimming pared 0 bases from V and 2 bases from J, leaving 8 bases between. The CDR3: CASSLSPGAYNEQFF. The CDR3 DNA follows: TGTGCCAGCAGTTTATCGCCAGGGGCCTACAATGAGCAGTTCTTC.

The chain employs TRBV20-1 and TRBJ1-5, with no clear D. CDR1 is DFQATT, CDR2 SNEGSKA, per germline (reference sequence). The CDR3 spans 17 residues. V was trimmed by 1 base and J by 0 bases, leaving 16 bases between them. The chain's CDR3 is CSARGSAGKYSNQPQHF. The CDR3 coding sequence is TGCAGTGCTAGAGGGTCGGCGGGAAAATATAGCAATCAGCCCCAGCATTTT.

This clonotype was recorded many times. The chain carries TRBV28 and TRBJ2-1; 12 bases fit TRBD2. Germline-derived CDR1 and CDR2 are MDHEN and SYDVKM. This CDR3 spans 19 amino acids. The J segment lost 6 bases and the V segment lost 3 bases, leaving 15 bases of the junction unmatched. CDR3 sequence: CASSLSLRLAGEVPNEQFF. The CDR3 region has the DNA TGTGCCAGCAGTTTGAGCCTCAGACTAGCGGGAGAAGTACCCAATGAGCAGTTCTTC.

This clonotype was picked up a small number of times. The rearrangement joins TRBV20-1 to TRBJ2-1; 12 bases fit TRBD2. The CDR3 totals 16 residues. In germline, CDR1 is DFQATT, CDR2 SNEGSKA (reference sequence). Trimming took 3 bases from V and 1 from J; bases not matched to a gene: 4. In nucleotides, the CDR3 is TGCAGTGCTAGCGGGACTAGCGGGCGTTCCTACAATGAGCAGTTCTTC. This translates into CSASGTSGRSYNEQFF.

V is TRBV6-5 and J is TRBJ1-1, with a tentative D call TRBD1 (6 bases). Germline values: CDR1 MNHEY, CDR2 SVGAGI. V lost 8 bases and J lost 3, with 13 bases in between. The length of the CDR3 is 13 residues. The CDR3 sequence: CASLRGADTEAFF. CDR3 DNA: TGTGCCAGCTTGCGGGGGGCGGACACTGAAGCTTTCTTT.

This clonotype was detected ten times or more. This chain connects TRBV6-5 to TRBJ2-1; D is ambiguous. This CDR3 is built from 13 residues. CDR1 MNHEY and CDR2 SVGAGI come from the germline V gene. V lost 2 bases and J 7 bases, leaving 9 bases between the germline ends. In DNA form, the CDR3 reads TGTGCCAGCAGTTACAGGGATGGGAATGAGCAGTTCTTC. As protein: CASSYRDGNEQFF.

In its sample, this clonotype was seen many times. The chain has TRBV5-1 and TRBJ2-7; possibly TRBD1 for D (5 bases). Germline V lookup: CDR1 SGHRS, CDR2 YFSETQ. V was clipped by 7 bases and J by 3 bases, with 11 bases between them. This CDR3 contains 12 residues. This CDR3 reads CASPDQGYEQYF. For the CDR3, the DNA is TGCGCCAGCCCCGACCAGGGCTACGAGCAGTACTTC.

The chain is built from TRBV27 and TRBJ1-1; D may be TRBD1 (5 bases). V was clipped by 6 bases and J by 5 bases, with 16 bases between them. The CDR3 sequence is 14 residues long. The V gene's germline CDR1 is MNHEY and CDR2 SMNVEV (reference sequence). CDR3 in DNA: TGTGCCAGCAGCTGGGGGATAGGGGCTACTGAAGCTTTCTTT. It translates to CASSWGIGATEAFF.

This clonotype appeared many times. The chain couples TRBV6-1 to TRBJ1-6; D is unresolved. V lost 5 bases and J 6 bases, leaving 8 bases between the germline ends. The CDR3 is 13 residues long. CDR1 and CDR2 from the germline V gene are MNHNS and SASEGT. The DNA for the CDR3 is TGTGCCAGCAGTTTCGGACCTAATTCACCCCTCCACTTT. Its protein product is CASSFGPNSPLHF.

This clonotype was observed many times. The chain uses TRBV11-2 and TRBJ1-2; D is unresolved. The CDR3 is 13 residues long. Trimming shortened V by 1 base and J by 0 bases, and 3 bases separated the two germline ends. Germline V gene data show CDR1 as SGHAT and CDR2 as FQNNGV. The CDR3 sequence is CASSLGPNYGYTF. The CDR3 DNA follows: TGTGCCAGCAGCTTAGGTCCTAACTATGGCTACACCTTC.

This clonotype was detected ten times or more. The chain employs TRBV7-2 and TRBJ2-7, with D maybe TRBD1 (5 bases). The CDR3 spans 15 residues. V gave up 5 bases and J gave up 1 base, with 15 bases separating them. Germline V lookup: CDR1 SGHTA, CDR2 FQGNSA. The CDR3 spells CASSLPRVMSYEQYF. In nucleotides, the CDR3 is TGTGCCAGCAGCCTACCCAGGGTAATGTCCTACGAGCAGTACTTC.

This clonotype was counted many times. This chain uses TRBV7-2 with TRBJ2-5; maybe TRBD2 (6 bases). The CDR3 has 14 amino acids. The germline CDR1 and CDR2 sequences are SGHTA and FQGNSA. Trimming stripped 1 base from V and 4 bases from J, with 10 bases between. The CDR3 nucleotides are TGTGCCAGCAGCTTAGACTGGGGAGGAGAGACCCAGTACTTC. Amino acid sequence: CASSLDWGGETQYF.

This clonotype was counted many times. The CDR3 nucleotides are TGTGCCAGCTCACCGGAACTCGGGGAGCTGTTTTTT. Translated, it gives CASSPELGELFF. V gene TRBV18 combines with J gene TRBJ2-2; D gene ambiguous. Trimming removed 3 bases from V and 7 bases from J, with 6 bases in between. The germline V gene has CDR1 KGHSH and CDR2 LQKENI. The CDR3 totals 12 residues.

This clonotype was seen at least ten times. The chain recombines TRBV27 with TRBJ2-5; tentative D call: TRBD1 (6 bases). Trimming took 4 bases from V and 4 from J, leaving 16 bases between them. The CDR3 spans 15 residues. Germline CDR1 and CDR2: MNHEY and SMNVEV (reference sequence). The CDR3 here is CASSSVLTGPETQYF. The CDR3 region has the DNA TGTGCCAGCAGTTCCGTGCTGACAGGCCCAGAGACCCAGTACTTC.

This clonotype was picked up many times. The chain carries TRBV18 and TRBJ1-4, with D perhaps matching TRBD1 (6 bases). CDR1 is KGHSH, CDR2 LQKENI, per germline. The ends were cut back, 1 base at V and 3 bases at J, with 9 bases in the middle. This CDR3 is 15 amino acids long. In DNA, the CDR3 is TGTGCCAGCTCACCACAGTCAGGGGCTAATGAAAAACTGTTTTTT. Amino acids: CASSPQSGANEKLFF.

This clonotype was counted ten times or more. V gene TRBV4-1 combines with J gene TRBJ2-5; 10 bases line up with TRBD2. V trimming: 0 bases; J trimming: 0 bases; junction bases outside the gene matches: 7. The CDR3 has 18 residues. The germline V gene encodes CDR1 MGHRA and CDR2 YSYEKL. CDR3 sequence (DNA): TGCGCCAGCAGCCAAGATCTGCGAGCGGGGGGGTACCAAGAGACCCAGTACTTC. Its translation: CASSQDLRAGGYQETQYF.

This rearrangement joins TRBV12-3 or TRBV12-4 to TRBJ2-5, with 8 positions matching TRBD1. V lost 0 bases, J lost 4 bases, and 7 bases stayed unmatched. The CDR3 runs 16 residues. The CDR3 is CASSLAGKGQAETQYF. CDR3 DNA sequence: TGTGCCAGCAGTTTAGCGGGAAAGGGACAGGCAGAGACCCAGTACTTC.

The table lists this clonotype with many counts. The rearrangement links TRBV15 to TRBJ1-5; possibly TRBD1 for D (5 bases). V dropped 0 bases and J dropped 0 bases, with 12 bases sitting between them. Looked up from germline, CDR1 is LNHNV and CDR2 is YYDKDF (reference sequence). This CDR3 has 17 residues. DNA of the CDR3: TGTGCCACCAGCAGAGAAAGGACAATTTATAGCAATCAGCCCCAGCATTTT. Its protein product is CATSRERTIYSNQPQHF. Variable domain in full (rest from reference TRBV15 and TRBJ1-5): DAMVIQNPRYQVTQFGKPVTLSCSQTLNHNVMYWYQQKSSQAPKLLFHYYDKDFNNEADTPDNFQSRRPNTSFCFLDIRSPGLGDTAMYLCATSRERTIYSNQPQHFGDGTRLSIL.

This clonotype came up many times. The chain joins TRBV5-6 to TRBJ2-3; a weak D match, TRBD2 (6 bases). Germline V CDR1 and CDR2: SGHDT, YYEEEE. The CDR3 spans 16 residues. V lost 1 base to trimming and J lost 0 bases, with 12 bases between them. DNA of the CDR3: TGTGCCAGCAGCTTGATTACGCGGGGTAGCACAGATACGCAGTATTTT. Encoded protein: CASSLITRGSTDTQYF.

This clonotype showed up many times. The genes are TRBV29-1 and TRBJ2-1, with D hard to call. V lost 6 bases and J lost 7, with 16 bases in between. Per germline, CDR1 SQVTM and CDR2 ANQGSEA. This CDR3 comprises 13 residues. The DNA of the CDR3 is TGCAGCGTGGGATTGACCAACGCGAATGAGCAGTTCTTC. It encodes CSVGLTNANEQFF.

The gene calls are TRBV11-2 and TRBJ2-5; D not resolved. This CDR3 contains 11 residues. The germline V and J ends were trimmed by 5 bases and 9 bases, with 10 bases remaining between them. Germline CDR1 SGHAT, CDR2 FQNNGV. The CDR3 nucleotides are TGTGCCAGCAGCAACCTTGGGGCCCAGTACTTC. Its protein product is CASSNLGAQYF. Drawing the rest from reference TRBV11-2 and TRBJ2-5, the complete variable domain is EAGVAQSPRYKIIEKRQSVAFWCNPISGHATLYWYQQILGQGPKLLIQFQNNGVVDDSQLPKDRFSAERLKGVDSTLKIQPAKLEDSAVYLCASSNLGAQYFGPGTRLLVL.

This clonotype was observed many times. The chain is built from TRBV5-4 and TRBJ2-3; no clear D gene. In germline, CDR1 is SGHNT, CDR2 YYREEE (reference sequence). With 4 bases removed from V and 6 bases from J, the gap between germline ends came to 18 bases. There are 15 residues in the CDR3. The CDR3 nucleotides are TGTGCCAGCAGCCTGGGCGTTGACCAGCCGGATACGCAGTATTTT. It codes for CASSLGVDQPDTQYF.

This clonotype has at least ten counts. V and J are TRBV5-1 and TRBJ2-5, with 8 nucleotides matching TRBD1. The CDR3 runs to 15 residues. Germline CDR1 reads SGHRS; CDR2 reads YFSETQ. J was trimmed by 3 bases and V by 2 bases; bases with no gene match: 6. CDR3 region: CASSFQGAREETQYF. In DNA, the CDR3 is TGCGCCAGCAGCTTTCAGGGGGCGCGAGAAGAGACCCAGTACTTC.

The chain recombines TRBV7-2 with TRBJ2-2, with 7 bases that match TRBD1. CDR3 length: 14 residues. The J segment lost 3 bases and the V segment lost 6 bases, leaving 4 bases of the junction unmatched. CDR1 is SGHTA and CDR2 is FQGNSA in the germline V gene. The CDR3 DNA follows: TGTGCCAGCAGTCCGGACAGGTACACCGGGGAGCTGTTTTTT. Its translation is CASSPDRYTGELFF. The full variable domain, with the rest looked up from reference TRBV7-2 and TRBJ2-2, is GAGVSQSPSNKVTEKGKDVELRCDPISGHTALYWYRQSLGQGLEFLIYFQGNSAPDKSGLPSDRFSAERTGGSVSTLTIQRTQQEDSAVYLCASSPDRYTGELFFGEGSRLTVL.